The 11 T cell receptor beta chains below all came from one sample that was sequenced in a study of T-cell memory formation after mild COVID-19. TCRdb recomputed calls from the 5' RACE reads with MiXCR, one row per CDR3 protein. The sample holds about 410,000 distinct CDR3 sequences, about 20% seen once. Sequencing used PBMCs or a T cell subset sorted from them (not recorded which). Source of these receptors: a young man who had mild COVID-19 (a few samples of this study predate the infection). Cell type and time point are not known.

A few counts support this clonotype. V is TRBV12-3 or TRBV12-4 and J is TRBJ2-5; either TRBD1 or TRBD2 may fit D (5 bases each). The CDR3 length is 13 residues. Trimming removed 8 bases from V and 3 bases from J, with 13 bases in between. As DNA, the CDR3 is TGTGCCAGCGCCGGGGCAGTTGAAGAGACCCAGTACTTC. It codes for CASAGAVEETQYF.

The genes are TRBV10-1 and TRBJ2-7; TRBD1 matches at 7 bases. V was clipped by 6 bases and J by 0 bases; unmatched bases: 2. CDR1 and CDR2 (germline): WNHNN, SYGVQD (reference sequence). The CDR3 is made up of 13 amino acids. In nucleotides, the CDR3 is TGCGCCAGCAGGGACAGGAGCTCCTACGAGCAGTACTTC. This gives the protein CASRDRSSYEQYF.

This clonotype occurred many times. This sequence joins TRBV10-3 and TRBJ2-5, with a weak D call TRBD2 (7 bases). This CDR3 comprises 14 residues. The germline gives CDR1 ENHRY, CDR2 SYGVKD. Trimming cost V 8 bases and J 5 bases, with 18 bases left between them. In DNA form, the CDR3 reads TGTGCCATCCGCGAACGGGGGGCCGTGGAGACCCAGTACTTC. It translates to CAIRERGAVETQYF.

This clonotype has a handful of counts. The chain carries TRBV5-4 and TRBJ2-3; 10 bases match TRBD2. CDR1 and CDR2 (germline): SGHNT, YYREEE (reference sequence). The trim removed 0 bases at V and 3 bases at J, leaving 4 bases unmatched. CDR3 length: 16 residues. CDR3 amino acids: CASSLAERGGTDTQYF. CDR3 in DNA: TGTGCCAGCAGCTTGGCCGAGCGGGGGGGTACAGATACGCAGTATTTT.

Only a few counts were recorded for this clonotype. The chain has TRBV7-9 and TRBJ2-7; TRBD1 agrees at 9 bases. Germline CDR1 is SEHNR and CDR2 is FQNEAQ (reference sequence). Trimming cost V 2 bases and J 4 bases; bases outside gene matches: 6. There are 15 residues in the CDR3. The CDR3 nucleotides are TGTGCCAGCAGCTTATTGACAGGGGGTTCTTACGAGCAGTACGTC. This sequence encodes CASSLLTGGSYEQYV.

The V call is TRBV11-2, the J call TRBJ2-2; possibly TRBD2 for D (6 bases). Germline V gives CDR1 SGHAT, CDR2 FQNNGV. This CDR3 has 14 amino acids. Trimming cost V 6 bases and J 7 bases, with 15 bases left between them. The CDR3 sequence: CASRPWGEDGELFF. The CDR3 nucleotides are TGTGCCAGCAGACCGTGGGGGGAGGACGGGGAGCTGTTTTTT.

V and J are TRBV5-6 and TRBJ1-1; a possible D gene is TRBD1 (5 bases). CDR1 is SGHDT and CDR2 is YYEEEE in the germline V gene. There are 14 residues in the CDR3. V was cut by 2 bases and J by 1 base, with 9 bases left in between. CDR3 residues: CASSFEQANTEAFF. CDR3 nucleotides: TGTGCCAGCAGCTTCGAACAGGCGAACACTGAAGCTTTCTTT.

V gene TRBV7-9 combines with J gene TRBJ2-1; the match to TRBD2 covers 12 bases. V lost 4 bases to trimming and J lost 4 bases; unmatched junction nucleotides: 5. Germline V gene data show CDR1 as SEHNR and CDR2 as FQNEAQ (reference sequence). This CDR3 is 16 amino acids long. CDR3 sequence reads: CASSSSGGALYNEQFF. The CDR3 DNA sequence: TGTGCCAGCAGCTCTAGCGGGGGGGCCCTTTACAATGAGCAGTTCTTC.

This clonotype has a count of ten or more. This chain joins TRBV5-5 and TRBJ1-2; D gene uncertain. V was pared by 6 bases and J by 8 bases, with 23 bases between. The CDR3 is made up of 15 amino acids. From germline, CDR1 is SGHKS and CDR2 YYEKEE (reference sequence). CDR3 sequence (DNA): TGTGCCAGCAACCGAATTACAAACCGCGAATCGGGCTACACCTTC. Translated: CASNRITNRESGYTF. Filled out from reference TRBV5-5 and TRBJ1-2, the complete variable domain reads DAGVTQSPTHLIKTRGQQVTLRCSPISGHKSVSWYQQVLGQGPQFIFQYYEKEERGRGNFPDRFSARQFPNYSSELNVNALLLGDSALYLCASNRITNRESGYTFGSGTRLTVV.

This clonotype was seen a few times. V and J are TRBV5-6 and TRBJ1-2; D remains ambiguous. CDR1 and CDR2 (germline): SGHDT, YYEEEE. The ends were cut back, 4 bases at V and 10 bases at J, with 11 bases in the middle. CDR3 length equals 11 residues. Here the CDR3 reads CASSLWESYTF. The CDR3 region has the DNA TGTGCCAGCAGCCTGTGGGAGTCCTACACCTTC.

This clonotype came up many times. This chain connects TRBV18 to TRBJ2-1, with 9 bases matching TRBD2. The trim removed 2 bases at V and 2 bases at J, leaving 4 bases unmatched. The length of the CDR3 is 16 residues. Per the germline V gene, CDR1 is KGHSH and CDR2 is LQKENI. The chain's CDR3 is CASSPGLAGAYNEQFF. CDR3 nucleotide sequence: TGTGCCAGCTCACCAGGTTTAGCGGGGGCCTACAATGAGCAGTTCTTC.